The 17 T cell receptor beta chains below all came from one sample that was sequenced in a study of blood T cell repertoires in COVID-19. The protocol was immunoSEQ multiplex PCR, while the TCRdb copy is restricted to in-frame clones and leaves out a portion. The sample lists around 130,000 clones, over 85% occurring once. Sequencing was carried out using peripheral blood. The receptors were sampled from a man aged 60-69 years with COVID-19, enrolled during active disease.

The rearrangement links TRBV10-1 to TRBJ2-1, with TRBD2 identical over 10 bases. The V gene's germline CDR1 is WNHNN and CDR2 SYGVQD (reference sequence). This CDR3 comprises 13 residues. Unmatched junction bases numbered 3, after V lost 9 bases and J lost 4 bases. In DNA form, the CDR3 reads TGCGCCAGGCGACTAGCGGGTTACAATGAGCAGTTCTTC. As protein: CARRLAGYNEQFF.

The genes are TRBV4-1 and TRBJ2-3; 7 bases match TRBD2. V lost 4 bases, J lost 7 bases, and 14 bases stayed unmatched. CDR3 length: 16 residues. Germline V lookup: CDR1 MGHRA, CDR2 YSYEKL. The CDR3 is CASSLAWAGEEHTQYF. The CDR3, as DNA: TGCGCCAGCAGCCTAGCGTGGGCGGGAGAAGAGCATACGCAGTATTTT.

In the case of this clone: One junction end disagrees with the germline gene, perhaps due to a read error. The chain joins TRBV24-1 to TRBJ2-1, with 10 bases that match TRBD2. CDR1 and CDR2 (germline): KGHDR, SFDVKD. The CDR3 sequence is 13 residues long. CDR3 residues: CATSDAASGSPIF. CDR3 sequence (DNA): TGTGCCACCAGTGATGCGGCTAGCGGGAGTCCAATCTTC.

The chain recombines TRBV6-1 with TRBJ1-5; 8 bases line up with TRBD1. Germline loops: CDR1 MNHNS, CDR2 SASEGT. CDR3 length equals 16 residues. Trimming removed 3 bases from V and 3 bases from J; junction bases left unmatched: 7. CDR3 loop: CASSEGTGSFNQPQHF. CDR3 DNA: TGTGCCAGCAGTGAGGGGACAGGAAGTTTCAATCAGCCCCAGCATTTT.

This clone was seen once. The chain uses TRBV6-5 and TRBJ2-2, with TRBD2 identical over 10 bases. Germline CDR1 MNHEY, CDR2 SVGAGI. With 6 bases clipped from V and 6 bases from J, the junction kept 4 bases outside the gene matches. The CDR3 totals 14 residues. CDR3 region: CASRLAGRAGELFF. In DNA, the CDR3 is TGTGCCAGCAGACTAGCGGGAAGGGCCGGGGAGCTGTTTTTT.

This chain connects TRBV6-5 to TRBJ2-3, with 8 bases fitting TRBD2. CDR3 size: 12 residues. CDR1 is MNHEY and CDR2 is SVGAGI in the germline V gene. Losses at the gene ends were 6 bases for V and 10 bases for J; bases not matched to a gene: 6. The chain's CDR3 is CASRLGGGPQYF. The CDR3, as DNA: TGTGCCAGCAGACTAGGCGGGGGGCCGCAGTATTTT.

This clone was detected once. The rearrangement uses TRBV30 and TRBJ2-2, with TRBD1 matching over 11 bases. In germline, CDR1 is GTSNPN, CDR2 SVGIG (reference sequence). The J segment lost 3 bases and the V segment lost 2 bases, leaving 8 bases of the junction unmatched. This CDR3 has 17 amino acids. The CDR3 DNA sequence: TGTGCCTGGAGTCCCCCAGGACAGGGGGCTTACACCGGGGAGCTGTTTTTT. Its translation is CAWSPPGQGAYTGELFF.

The sample holds a few counts of this clone. The V gene is TRBV30, the J gene TRBJ2-7, with D tentatively TRBD2 (6 bases). Germline V lookup: CDR1 GTSNPN, CDR2 SVGIG (reference sequence). The CDR3 runs to 15 residues. Between the trimmed V and J ends, which lost 0 bases and 1 base, there was a span of 13 bases. The CDR3 loop is CAWSVGTSSSYEQYF. In DNA form, the CDR3 reads TGTGCCTGGAGTGTAGGTACTAGCAGTTCCTACGAGCAGTACTTC.

The chain carries TRBV7-2 and TRBJ2-7, with D maybe TRBD2 (5 bases). The CDR3 is 13 residues long. V lost 5 bases, J lost 7 bases, and 15 bases lay in between. Germline assignment: CDR1 SGHTA and CDR2 FQGNSA. CDR3 protein: CASSGRVAREQYF. CDR3 sequence (DNA): TGTGCCAGCAGCGGGCGGGTTGCCCGGGAGCAGTACTTC.

V gene TRBV6-6 combines with J gene TRBJ1-3, with D unclear. Germline V gives CDR1 MNHNY, CDR2 SVGAGI (reference sequence). Trimming pared 5 bases from V and 0 bases from J, leaving 14 bases between. The CDR3 length is 16 residues. This chain's CDR3 is CASSTSGGLSGNTIYF. In DNA, the CDR3 is TGTGCCAGCAGTACCAGTGGAGGGCTCTCTGGAAACACCATATATTTT.

The rearrangement joins TRBV4-1 to TRBJ2-3; D ambiguous. CDR3 length equals 12 residues. From germline, CDR1 is MGHRA and CDR2 YSYEKL. Trimming removed 5 bases at V and 4 bases at J, with 7 bases between. CDR3 residues: CASSKPADTQYF. DNA for the CDR3: TGCGCCAGCAGCAAACCAGCAGATACGCAGTATTTT.

The rearrangement joins TRBV14 to TRBJ1-1; 7 bases line up with TRBD1. The V gene's germline CDR1 is SGHDN and CDR2 FVKESK. The V gene end was trimmed by 5 bases and the J gene end by 4 bases; junction bases not matched to a gene: 7. CDR3 size: 14 residues. For the CDR3, the DNA is TGTGCCAGCAGCTTGAACAGGGGAGGCACTGAAGCTTTCTTT. It encodes CASSLNRGGTEAFF.

The rearrangement uses TRBV6-2 or TRBV6-3 and TRBJ2-7; D remains ambiguous. CDR1 and CDR2 (germline): MNHEY, SVGEGT. The CDR3 has 13 amino acids. Trimming took off 3 bases at V and 2 bases at J, with 8 bases between the two ends. The CDR3 DNA is TGTGCCAGCAGTTATGTGGGCACCTACGAGCAGTACTTC. Its translation: CASSYVGTYEQYF.

The V and J genes are TRBV11-3 and TRBJ2-7; a weak D match, TRBD2 (5 bases). The CDR3 is 12 residues long. CDR1 is SGHNT, CDR2 YENEEA, per germline. Trimming took 5 bases from V and 5 from J, leaving 10 bases between them. The CDR3 spells CASSAGVHEQYF. In nucleotides, the CDR3 is TGTGCCAGCAGCGCCGGGGTCCACGAGCAGTACTTC. Supplemented by reference TRBV11-3 and TRBJ2-7, the full variable domain reads EAGVVQSPRYKIIEKKQPVAFWCNPISGHNTLYWYLQNLGQGPELLIRYENEEAVDDSQLPKDRFSAERLKGVDSTLKIQPAELGDSAVYLCASSAGVHEQYFGPGTRLTVT.

The chain joins TRBV5-4 to TRBJ2-1; perhaps TRBD2 as D (5 bases). The V gene lost 4 bases and the J gene lost 6 bases, with 17 bases spanning the gap. Germline V lookup: CDR1 SGHNT, CDR2 YYREEE (reference sequence). The CDR3 is made up of 15 amino acids. The CDR3 nucleotides read TGTGCCAGCAGCGCCGCCAACCGAGGGCTCAATGAGCAGTTCTTC. Protein sequence: CASSAANRGLNEQFF.

V is TRBV29-1 and J is TRBJ2-3; possible D gene TRBD1, 6 bases. Trimming took 5 bases from V and 4 from J, leaving 13 bases between them. The germline CDR1 and CDR2 sequences are SQVTM and ANQGSEA. The CDR3 loop spans 13 amino acids. CDR3 residues: CSVPEGVADTQYF. The CDR3 region has the DNA TGCAGCGTTCCCGAGGGGGTGGCAGATACGCAGTATTTT.

The chain combines TRBV4-1 with TRBJ1-1; TRBD1 agrees at 9 bases. The V and J ends lost 3 bases and 3 bases, in that order; junction bases with no gene match: 5. The CDR3 loop spans 15 amino acids. From germline, CDR1 is MGHRA and CDR2 YSYEKL. The CDR3 nucleotides read TGCGCCAGCAGCCACGAGACAGGGGGAGACACTGAAGCTTTCTTT. It encodes CASSHETGGDTEAFF.